The 30 T cell receptor beta chains reported below all come from one sample, sequenced in a study of blood T cell repertoires in COVID-19. Repertoires were generated with immunoSEQ multiplex PCR, while TCRdb's copy carries only in-frame clones and drops some. The data show some 290,000 clones, approximately 91% seen once. The sequencing input was PBMCs or T cells enriched from blood (not recorded which). These receptors were taken from a woman in her thirties who had been exposed to COVID-19.

This clone appeared a single time. The same CDR3 can be traced to other DNA sequences in this sample. The CDR3 reads CASSQDFRGRSNQPQHF. In nucleotides, the CDR3 is TGCGCCAGCAGCCAAGATTTTAGGGGGCGAAGCAATCAGCCCCAGCATTTT. The chain employs TRBV4-3 and TRBJ1-5; 7 nucleotides align to TRBD1. The CDR3 sequence is 17 residues long. Germline lookup yields CDR1 LGHNA and CDR2 YSLEER. Germline trimming cut 0 bases from V and 1 base from J; bases unmatched to any gene: 6.

This chain connects TRBV4-1 to TRBJ1-1, with a possible D match to TRBD1 (6 bases). Germline V gives CDR1 MGHRA, CDR2 YSYEKL. The CDR3 has 14 residues. The V end was cut by 0 bases, the J end by 6 bases, with 11 bases between. CDR3 DNA sequence: TGCGCCAGCAGCCAAGATTACAGGGAAGCTGAAGCTTTCTTT. Amino acids: CASSQDYREAEAFF.

The V gene is TRBV4-1, the J gene TRBJ2-2, with 9 bases identical to TRBD2. Germline CDR1 is MGHRA and CDR2 is YSYEKL. V lost 4 bases and J lost 6; bases outside the gene matches: 9. The CDR3 extends over 16 amino acids. The chain's CDR3 is CASSRRVAGDSGELFF. The CDR3, as DNA: TGCGCCAGCAGCCGCAGGGTAGCGGGGGATTCCGGGGAGCTGTTTTTT.

The rearrangement joins TRBV19 to TRBJ1-4, with 7 bases identical to TRBD1. The V gene end was trimmed by 10 bases and the J gene end by 7 bases; junction bases not matched to a gene: 9. Germline V gene sequence: CDR1 LNHDA, CDR2 SQIVND (reference sequence). The CDR3 totals 13 residues. In DNA, the CDR3 is TGTGCCACATCTATGGGGACAGTTGAAAAACTGTTTTTT. As protein: CATSMGTVEKLFF.

The genes are TRBV11-1 and TRBJ2-2; D is possibly TRBD1 (6 bases). The CDR3 runs to 15 residues. The germline CDR1 and CDR2 sequences are SGHAT and FQDESV (reference sequence). The V end was cut by 5 bases, the J end by 5 bases, with 15 bases between. The CDR3 sequence: CASSQGQGWTGELFF. The DNA of the CDR3 is TGTGCCAGCAGCCAGGGGCAGGGATGGACCGGGGAGCTGTTTTTT.

Here the CDR3 reads CASSWTQGGYEQYF. As DNA, the CDR3 is TGCGCCAGCAGCTGGACCCAAGGGGGCTACGAGCAGTACTTC. The chain has TRBV5-1 and TRBJ2-7; tentative D call: TRBD1 (6 bases). The V end was cut by 3 bases, the J end by 3 bases, with 13 bases between. The CDR3 loop spans 14 amino acids. Germline loops: CDR1 SGHRS, CDR2 YFSETQ. The full variable domain, completed using reference TRBV5-1 and TRBJ2-7, is KAGVTQTPRYLIKTRGQQVTLSCSPISGHRSVSWYQQTPGQGLQFLFEYFSETQRNKGNFPGRFSGRQFSNSRSEMNVSTLELGDSALYLCASSWTQGGYEQYFGPGTRLTVT.

The J gene is TRBJ1-3, the V gene TRBV7-2, with D possibly TRBD1 on 6 matching bases. The CDR3 has 15 amino acids. CDR1 and CDR2 (germline): SGHTA, FQGNSA. Trimming took 2 bases from V and 5 from J, leaving 13 bases between them. The CDR3 nucleotides read TGTGCCAGCAGCTTAATAGGACAGATGAGAAACACCATATATTTT. It is translated as CASSLIGQMRNTIYF.

This chain uses TRBV29-1 with TRBJ1-4, with D unclear. V was clipped by 4 bases and J by 7 bases, with 13 bases between them. The CDR3 totals 13 residues. Germline V gene data show CDR1 as SQVTM and CDR2 as ANQGSEA. This chain's CDR3 is CSVVPIGGEKLFF. CDR3 nucleotide sequence: TGCAGCGTTGTACCGATAGGCGGTGAAAAACTGTTTTTT. The complete variable domain, with remaining parts taken from reference TRBV29-1 and TRBJ1-4, reads SAVISQKPSRDICQRGTSLTIQCQVDSQVTMMFWYRQQPGQSLTLIATANQGSEATYESGFVIDKFPISRPNLTFSTLTVSNMSPEDSSIYLCSVVPIGGEKLFFGSGTQLSVL.

The chain joins TRBV30 to TRBJ1-1; no reliable D call. Germline CDR1 is GTSNPN and CDR2 is SVGIG (reference sequence). The CDR3 contains 13 residues. V dropped 2 bases and J dropped 1 base, with 8 bases sitting between them. The CDR3 DNA is TGTGCCTGGAGTCGGGATAGGAACACTGAAGCTTTCTTT. It is translated as CAWSRDRNTEAFF.

This sequence joins TRBV6-2 or TRBV6-3 and TRBJ2-5; 8 positions agree with TRBD2. Trimming at V came to 2 bases and at J to 5 bases, leaving 4 bases not matched to a gene. Germline V CDR1 and CDR2: MNHEY, SVGEGT. The CDR3 totals 14 residues. CDR3 DNA: TGTGCCAGCAGTTACAGGCTAGCGGGTGAGACCCAGTACTTC. Protein sequence: CASSYRLAGETQYF.

The chain is built from TRBV12-5 and TRBJ2-7; the match to TRBD1 covers 9 bases. The CDR3 sequence is 18 residues long. Germline loops: CDR1 LGHNT, CDR2 FRNRAP. Trimming removed 2 bases from V and 4 bases from J; junction bases left unmatched: 15. In DNA, the CDR3 is TGTGCTAGTGGTTTGCCCAGGGCGGGACAGGGTGTGCGGTACGAGCAGTACTTC. Translated: CASGLPRAGQGVRYEQYF.

CDR3 protein: CASSQQGPQGGYGYTF. The CDR3 nucleotides are TGTGCCAGCAGCCAACAAGGCCCACAGGGTGGCTATGGCTACACCTTC. This chain uses TRBV3-1 (or the pseudogene TRBV3-2) with TRBJ1-2; TRBD1 might be the D (6 bases). The CDR3 runs 16 residues. Germline V lookup: CDR1 LGHDT, CDR2 YNNKEL (reference sequence). V was shortened by 2 bases and J by 4 bases, with 17 bases between the two germline ends.

J is TRBJ1-1 and V is TRBV9; a possible D gene is TRBD1 (5 bases). Between the trimmed V and J ends, which lost 4 bases and 4 bases, there was a span of 14 bases. CDR3 length: 14 amino acids. CDR1 is SGDLS, CDR2 YYNGEE, per germline. In nucleotides, the CDR3 is TGTGCCAGCAGCATGGGGGGTTGGGGCACTGAAGCTTTCTTT. Amino acid sequence: CASSMGGWGTEAFF.

This chain connects TRBV4-2 to TRBJ2-5; D is unclear. Germline-derived CDR1 and CDR2 are LGHNA and YNFKEQ. V was cut by 0 bases and J by 5 bases, with 10 bases left in between. CDR3 length: 14 amino acids. The CDR3 region has the DNA TGTGCCAGCAGCCAAGAGCGACTTTCGGAGACCCAGTACTTC. This codes for CASSQERLSETQYF.

A single count supports this clone. This CDR3 is CASSFLGSQLEKQYF. CDR3 bases: TGTGCCAGCAGCTTTTTGGGATCCCAACTAGAGAAGCAGTACTTC. This sequence joins TRBV5-4 and TRBJ2-7, with TRBD2 as a possible D gene (5 bases). CDR3 length: 15 amino acids. Trimming stripped 2 bases from V and 8 bases from J, with 20 bases between. Germline CDR1 is SGHNT and CDR2 is YYREEE (reference sequence).

The J gene is TRBJ1-5, the V gene TRBV6-5, with D uncertain. This CDR3 is built from 13 residues. Germline V gene lookup returns CDR1 MNHEY and CDR2 SVGAGI. V was trimmed by 10 bases and J by 0 bases, leaving 10 bases between them. The CDR3 region has the DNA TGTGCCACCGCCGGGAATAGCAATCAGCCCCAGCATTTT. As protein: CATAGNSNQPQHF.

The chain combines TRBV25-1 with TRBJ1-5; D gene uncertain. The CDR3 consists of 12 residues. V gave up 4 bases and J gave up 4 bases, with 5 bases separating them. Per the germline V gene, CDR1 is MGHDK and CDR2 is SYGVNS. CDR3 sequence (DNA): TGTGCCAGCAGTGTCAGGAATCAGCCCCAGCATTTT. It encodes CASSVRNQPQHF.

This chain joins TRBV30 and TRBJ2-1; TRBD2 aligns across 7 bases. The germline V gene has CDR1 GTSNPN and CDR2 SVGIG (reference sequence). The CDR3 is 16 residues long. Trimming removed 3 bases from V and 1 base from J; junction bases left unmatched: 9. The CDR3: CAWRGEGRGSYNEQFF. CDR3 in DNA: TGTGCCTGGAGGGGGGAGGGGCGCGGGTCCTACAATGAGCAGTTCTTC.

This clone was seen a single time. The chain couples TRBV5-1 to TRBJ2-3; D is unclear. Per the germline V gene, CDR1 is SGHRS and CDR2 is YFSETQ. The V end was cut by 0 bases, the J end by 2 bases, with 4 bases between. CDR3 size: 13 residues. Written as DNA, the CDR3 is TGCGCCAGCAGCTTGGGTAACACAGATACGCAGTATTTT. This translates into CASSLGNTDTQYF.

V is TRBV4-1 and J is TRBJ1-1; 11 bases align to TRBD1. With V trimmed by 2 bases and J by 4 bases, 9 bases remained unmatched. This CDR3 contains 17 residues. CDR1 is MGHRA and CDR2 is YSYEKL in the germline V gene. DNA for the CDR3: TGCGCCAGCAGCCAAACCCGGGACAGGGGGAGAAGCACTGAAGCTTTCTTT. This encodes CASSQTRDRGRSTEAFF.

The rearrangement joins TRBV5-1 to TRBJ2-4; 7 nucleotides align to TRBD1. The CDR3 sequence is 15 residues long. The V and J ends lost 6 bases and 1 base, in that order; junction bases with no gene match: 7. Per germline, CDR1 SGHRS and CDR2 YFSETQ. CDR3 bases: TGCGCCAGCACCGAGACAGGGCTGGCCAAAAACATTCAGTACTTC. This sequence encodes CASTETGLAKNIQYF.

This clone was found a few times. The rearrangement links TRBV7-8 to TRBJ1-1, with 7 bases lining up with TRBD1. Germline V lookup: CDR1 SGHVS, CDR2 FQNEAQ. The CDR3 spans 15 residues. J gave up 2 bases and V 5 bases, and 8 bases lay outside the gene matches. The DNA for the CDR3 is TGTGCCAGCAGCCCTCGGACAGGAATCAACACTGAAGCTTTCTTT. Encoded protein: CASSPRTGINTEAFF.

The gene calls are TRBV27 and TRBJ1-2; no firm D call. This CDR3 has 13 amino acids. The germline V gene encodes CDR1 MNHEY and CDR2 SMNVEV (reference sequence). With 3 bases removed from V and 6 bases from J, the gap between germline ends came to 11 bases. CDR3: CASSLPGGHGYTF. The DNA for the CDR3 is TGTGCCAGCAGTTTGCCGGGAGGTCATGGCTACACCTTC.

The V gene is TRBV6-5, the J gene TRBJ1-2, with D tentatively TRBD1 (5 bases). V gave up 6 bases and J gave up 1 base, with 15 bases separating them. Germline lookup yields CDR1 MNHEY and CDR2 SVGAGI. The CDR3 sequence is 15 residues long. This CDR3 reads CASSRSGTFNYGYTF. Here the CDR3 DNA reads TGTGCCAGCAGCCGGAGCGGGACCTTTAACTATGGCTACACCTTC.

This clone has a single count. The V call is TRBV12-3 or TRBV12-4, the J call TRBJ1-2; D may be TRBD1 (5 bases). CDR3 length equals 13 residues. Trimming took 0 bases from V and 4 from J, leaving 6 bases between them. CDR3 sequence (DNA): TGTGCCAGCAGTTTAGCGGACACCTATGGCTACACCTTC. Amino acid sequence: CASSLADTYGYTF.

V usage is TRBV5-1 and J usage is TRBJ2-1; 9 nucleotides align to TRBD2. Losses at the gene ends were 5 bases for V and 4 bases for J; bases not matched to a gene: 7. Looked up from germline, CDR1 is SGHRS and CDR2 is YFSETQ. The CDR3 loop spans 15 amino acids. The CDR3: CASREGLAFYNEQFF. In DNA, the CDR3 is TGCGCCAGCAGGGAAGGACTAGCGTTTTACAATGAGCAGTTCTTC.

This rearrangement joins TRBV5-1 to TRBJ1-6; 7 bases align to TRBD1. CDR3 length: 15 residues. The V gene's germline CDR1 is SGHRS and CDR2 YFSETQ. V was pared by 0 bases and J by 7 bases, with 4 bases of the junction left unmatched. CDR3 DNA: TGCGCCAGCAGCTTGGCTGACAGGGTAAATTCACCCCTCCACTTT. Its protein is CASSLADRVNSPLHF. The complete variable domain, with remaining parts taken from reference TRBV5-1 and TRBJ1-6, reads KAGVTQTPRYLIKTRGQQVTLSCSPISGHRSVSWYQQTPGQGLQFLFEYFSETQRNKGNFPGRFSGRQFSNSRSEMNVSTLELGDSALYLCASSLADRVNSPLHFGNGTRLTVT.

The V and J genes are TRBV3-1 (or the pseudogene TRBV3-2) and TRBJ1-3; the D is unclear. V lost 2 bases to trimming and J lost 4 bases, with 15 bases between them. Per the germline V gene, CDR1 is LGHDT and CDR2 is YNNKEL (reference sequence). The CDR3 totals 16 residues. This chain's CDR3 is CASSQPPSLFGNTIYF. The CDR3 DNA reads TGTGCCAGCAGCCAACCCCCTTCACTATTCGGAAACACCATATATTTT.

The chain links TRBV3-1 (or the pseudogene TRBV3-2) to TRBJ1-5, with D possibly being TRBD1 (6 bases). Germline V gene data show CDR1 as LGHDT and CDR2 as YNNKEL (reference sequence). This CDR3 has 15 residues. Trimming shortened V by 1 base and J by 5 bases, and 12 bases separated the two germline ends. In DNA form, the CDR3 reads TGTGCCAGCAGCCAAGTTCCAGGGGCGGATCAGCCCCAGCATTTT. This translates into CASSQVPGADQPQHF.

CDR3 residues: CASSRDRGMNEQFF. The CDR3 region has the DNA TGTGCCAGCAGCCGGGACAGGGGAATGAATGAGCAGTTCTTC. The V and J genes are TRBV7-3 and TRBJ2-1; TRBD1 aligns across 10 bases. V shed 5 bases and J 7 bases; nucleotides not matched to a gene: 5. Germline V gene data show CDR1 as SGHTA and CDR2 as FQGTGA. This CDR3 comprises 14 residues.